This T cell receptor beta chain was observed in a study of T cell repertoires in cytomegalovirus infection. Study-level background: Indications of both CMV infection and matching HLA type were provided by public TCR beta signatures.

Regarding this clonotype: Its matching antigen is unknown.

This CDR3 spans 15 amino acids. V was cut by 5 bases and J by 0 bases, with 16 bases left in between. Looked up from germline, CDR1 is SQVTM and CDR2 is ANQGSEA. TCRdb ran MiXCR on the reads and lists one entry per CDR3 protein. Among approximately 150,000 distinct CDR3 sequences listed, approximately 17% were seen once. Study-wide results and caveats: Ex vivo responses were dominated by HLA-C-restricted CMV-specific TCR beta clonotypes. There were carriers of CMV plus the relevant HLA, and cumulative public TCR beta family frequency identified them.

The sequence was obtained from a human donor in good health (CMV status not recorded). Some clones in this sample may be carry-over from other donors' samples. Material: CD8+ T cells from PBMCs. The chain employs TRBV29-1 and TRBJ1-1, with a tentative D call TRBD1 (5 bases). The CDR3, as DNA: TGCAGCGTTCAATCCTCTGGGGCCATGAACACTGAAGCTTTCTTT. It is translated as CSVQSSGAMNTEAFF.